This T cell receptor beta chain came from a study of healthy donors' naive CD4 and CD8 T cells. The CDR3 covers 16 residues. CDR1 is SGHRS, CDR2 YFSETQ, per germline. V gave up 4 bases and J gave up 9 bases; unmatched junction bases: 9. Each TCR library used approximately 500 ng of total RNA and a linear amplification protocol. From the reads, TCRdb called clonotypes with MiXCR, one entry per CDR3 protein. Counted here are roughly 200,000 distinct CDR3 sequences, about four fifths occurring once; the ten biggest clones make up more than 2%. Specimen: naive CD4+ and CD8+ T cells sorted from blood, pooled from several donors. The chain couples TRBV5-1 to TRBJ2-1, with 14 bases matching TRBD2. This clonotype originated in a pool of human donors in good health; the sample pools cells from several healthy donors. Here the CDR3 reads CASSEGLAGELTEQFF. The CDR3 DNA is TGCGCCAGCAGCGAGGGACTAGCGGGAGAGCTGACTGAGCAGTTCTTC. The full variable domain, in which reference TRBV5-1 and TRBJ2-1 provide the parts outside the CDR3, is KAGVTQTPRYLIKTRGQQVTLSCSPISGHRSVSWYQQTPGQGLQFLFEYFSETQRNKGNFPGRFSGRQFSNSRSEMNVSTLELGDSALYLCASSEGLAGELTEQFFGPGTRLTVL.